The 29 T cell receptor beta chains presented below share a single source sample, sequenced in a study of cytomegalovirus exposure and HLA in healthy donors (dated 2017 in TCRdb). Library preparation was by the immunoSEQ multiplex PCR assay. For the multiplex PCR, a mixture combining 60 forward primers for TCR Vbeta segments and 13 reverse primers for TCR Jbeta segments was used. TCRdb stores this immuneACCESS table with in-frame sequences only. Part of the clones is absent; in the studies checked, under half of the shortfall reflects unresolved V genes, and no reason is known for the rest. The sample records approximately 180,000 clones, about 76% of which are singletons. The leading ten clones occupy roughly 1.5% of the sample. Sequencing was done on a sample of PBMCs. These TCRs come from a woman aged 50 to 60 in good health and CMV-seronegative.

The genes are TRBV28 and TRBJ1-2; maybe TRBD1 (6 bases). Germline CDR1 MDHEN, CDR2 SYDVKM. The V end lost 3 bases, the J end lost 7 bases, and 15 bases lay between the germline ends. The CDR3 is 14 amino acids. In DNA form, the CDR3 reads TGTGCCAGCAGTTTCCCCGGGACAAACCGTGGCTACACCTTC. This encodes CASSFPGTNRGYTF.

V usage is TRBV6-4 and J usage is TRBJ2-2, with D tentatively TRBD1 (5 bases). This CDR3 region has 15 residues. V lost 4 bases to trimming and J lost 4 bases, with 13 bases between them. The germline CDR1 and CDR2 sequences are MRHNA and SNTAGT. Here the CDR3 DNA reads TGTGCCAGCAGTGCTCAGGGAATTAGCACCGGGGAGCTGTTTTTT. Translation: CASSAQGISTGELFF.

V is TRBV25-1 and J is TRBJ2-7, with 8 bases fitting TRBD2. The trim removed 5 bases at V and 5 bases at J, leaving 17 bases unmatched. This CDR3 is 17 amino acids long. Germline V gene lookup returns CDR1 MGHDK and CDR2 SYGVNS. This CDR3 reads CASSSVSGSGRNNEQYF. Here the CDR3 DNA reads TGTGCCAGCAGTTCGGTCAGTGGCAGCGGGAGAAACAACGAGCAGTACTTC.

The chain recombines TRBV7-9 with TRBJ1-3; D gene uncertain. Between the trimmed V and J ends, which lost 5 bases and 2 bases, there was a span of 10 bases. Germline lookup yields CDR1 SEHNR and CDR2 FQNEAQ (reference sequence). The length of the CDR3 is 14 residues. The CDR3 coding sequence is TGTGCCAGCAGCAATACAGTAGCTGGAAACACCATATATTTT. It encodes CASSNTVAGNTIYF.

This chain connects TRBV28 to TRBJ2-7; the match to TRBD2 covers 7 bases. CDR3 size: 12 residues. With 2 bases clipped from V and 6 bases from J, the junction kept 1 base outside the gene matches. The germline V gene encodes CDR1 MDHEN and CDR2 SYDVKM. This CDR3 reads CASSLPGGEQYF. DNA for the CDR3: TGTGCCAGCAGTTTACCGGGGGGCGAGCAGTACTTC.

There are a few counts of this clone. The V call is TRBV5-4, the J call TRBJ1-4; 8 bases match TRBD1. The CDR3 is 15 amino acids. Germline V CDR1 and CDR2: SGHNT, YYREEE (reference sequence). The V and J ends lost 0 bases and 4 bases, in that order; junction bases with no gene match: 2. CDR3 amino acids: CASSLGGQGNEKLFF. CDR3 sequence (DNA): TGTGCCAGCAGCTTGGGAGGACAGGGTAATGAAAAACTGTTTTTT.

The genes are TRBV5-1 and TRBJ2-3; a weak D match, TRBD2 (6 bases). Germline V gives CDR1 SGHRS, CDR2 YFSETQ. This CDR3 contains 16 residues. V was trimmed by 0 bases and J by 1 base, leaving 12 bases between them. The CDR3 reads CASSLEGASGTDTQYF. CDR3 in DNA: TGCGCCAGCAGCTTGGAAGGTGCTAGCGGCACAGATACGCAGTATTTT.

The rearrangement uses TRBV4-2 and TRBJ2-1; 13 positions match TRBD2. V dropped 0 bases and J dropped 6; count of bases not matched to a gene: 5. The germline gives CDR1 LGHNA, CDR2 YNFKEQ. This CDR3 has 17 amino acids. CDR3 nucleotide sequence: TGTGCCAGCAGCCAAGAGCCGGGACTAGCGGGGACCAATGAGCAGTTCTTC. Amino acids: CASSQEPGLAGTNEQFF.

This clone was recorded a few times. The chain employs TRBV6-6 and TRBJ1-1, with TRBD1 identical over 9 bases. The CDR3 contains 16 residues. Germline V lookup: CDR1 MNHNY, CDR2 SVGAGI (reference sequence). With 4 bases clipped from V and 5 bases from J, the junction kept 11 bases outside the gene matches. In DNA form, the CDR3 reads TGTGCCAGCAGTTGGCCCTCGACAGGGGGTAAAACTGAAGCTTTCTTT. It codes for CASSWPSTGGKTEAFF.

The V call is TRBV5-1, the J call TRBJ2-7, with 10 bases that match TRBD2. The CDR3 consists of 15 residues. Germline assignment: CDR1 SGHRS and CDR2 YFSETQ. The V gene end was trimmed by 6 bases and the J gene end by 3 bases; junction bases not matched to a gene: 9. CDR3 in amino acids: CASNPGLAAFYEQYF. CDR3 bases: TGCGCCAGCAACCCAGGACTAGCGGCCTTCTACGAGCAGTACTTC.

The V call is TRBV15, the J call TRBJ2-1; D perhaps matches TRBD2 (6 bases). Looked up from germline, CDR1 is LNHNV and CDR2 is YYDKDF (reference sequence). V dropped 1 base and J dropped 5 bases, with 9 bases sitting between them. The CDR3 has 14 residues. Here the CDR3 reads CATSRAPSDNEQFF. For the CDR3, the DNA is TGTGCCACCAGCAGAGCCCCTAGCGACAATGAGCAGTTCTTC.

This clone appeared many times. V is TRBV5-1 and J is TRBJ1-5, with D perhaps TRBD1 (6 bases). The CDR3 has 14 amino acids. Trimming took 0 bases from V and 7 from J, leaving 11 bases between them. The germline V gene has CDR1 SGHRS and CDR2 YFSETQ. DNA for the CDR3: TGCGCCAGCAGCTTGGGTACAGGGTCCCAGCCCCAGCATTTT. This encodes CASSLGTGSQPQHF.

A single count supports this clone. This chain links TRBV28 with TRBJ2-5; possibly TRBD2 for D (5 bases). The CDR3 consists of 12 residues. Between the trimmed V and J ends, which lost 8 bases and 11 bases, there was a span of 18 bases. Germline loops: CDR1 MDHEN, CDR2 SYDVKM. CDR3 nucleotides: TGTGCCAGCTTCGGGATCTGGGGTGAGCAGTACTTC. Translated, it gives CASFGIWGEQYF.

This clone was seen once. This chain connects TRBV7-9 to TRBJ2-5, with 9 nucleotides matching TRBD1. From germline, CDR1 is SEHNR and CDR2 FQNEAQ (reference sequence). This CDR3 spans 16 amino acids. Unmatched junction bases numbered 13, after V lost 5 bases and J lost 6 bases. As DNA, the CDR3 is TGTGCCAGCAGCCGACCCGGGACAGGGATCGGAAAGACCCAGTACTTC. Protein: CASSRPGTGIGKTQYF.

The sample holds a few counts of this clone. V gene TRBV9 combines with J gene TRBJ1-1; D is uncertain. Germline CDR1 SGDLS, CDR2 YYNGEE. There are 13 residues in the CDR3. Trimming took 0 bases from V and 3 from J, leaving 6 bases between them. The CDR3 region has the DNA TGTGCCAGCAGCGTAGCAGTTTACACTGAAGCTTTCTTT. Translation: CASSVAVYTEAFF.

The rearrangement uses TRBV28 and TRBJ2-7; D might be TRBD1 (5 bases). The CDR3 consists of 11 residues. The V gene's germline CDR1 is MDHEN and CDR2 SYDVKM. Trimming left V 6 bases short and J 5 bases short, with 8 bases between. The CDR3 nucleotides read TGTGCCAGCAGCATCAGGGACGAGCAGTACTTC. It encodes CASSIRDEQYF.

The rearrangement links TRBV6-4 to TRBJ1-1; D is possibly TRBD1 (5 bases). The CDR3 is 15 residues long. V lost 7 bases and J lost 1, with 16 bases in between. CDR1 and CDR2 (germline): MRHNA, SNTAGT. CDR3 in DNA: TGTGCCAGCACCGTCGACAGCACTCGGAACACTGAAGCTTTCTTT. Its protein product is CASTVDSTRNTEAFF.

This rearrangement joins TRBV14 to TRBJ1-1, with D possibly TRBD1 on 5 matching bases. The length of the CDR3 is 14 residues. The germline V gene encodes CDR1 SGHDN and CDR2 FVKESK. V lost 0 bases, J lost 4 bases, and 9 bases lay in between. This CDR3 reads CASSQERGTTEAFF. CDR3 sequence (DNA): TGTGCCAGCAGCCAAGAAAGGGGTACCACTGAAGCTTTCTTT.

The sample holds a few counts of this clone. This sequence joins TRBV28 and TRBJ2-7; 7 nucleotides align to TRBD1. The V gene end was trimmed by 6 bases and the J gene end by 2 bases; junction bases not matched to a gene: 13. The CDR3 runs 16 residues. Germline-derived CDR1 and CDR2 are MDHEN and SYDVKM. The CDR3 sequence: CASSRPGQAITYEQYF. DNA of the CDR3: TGTGCCAGCAGCCGACCCGGACAGGCAATTACCTACGAGCAGTACTTC.

A single count supports this clone. The gene calls are TRBV4-1 and TRBJ2-6; no clear D. Germline V gene lookup returns CDR1 MGHRA and CDR2 YSYEKL. The CDR3 has 17 amino acids. V dropped 0 bases and J dropped 1 base, with 10 bases sitting between them. CDR3 nucleotide sequence: TGCGCCAGCAGCCAAGATCTCACGGGTTCTGGGGCCAACGTCCTGACTTTC. Protein product: CASSQDLTGSGANVLTF.

The J gene is TRBJ1-1, the V gene TRBV18; no reliable D call. The germline V gene has CDR1 KGHSH and CDR2 LQKENI. V lost 0 bases and J lost 0, with 5 bases in between. The CDR3 length is 14 residues. CDR3 amino acids: CASSPPSMNTEAFF. CDR3 nucleotides: TGTGCCAGCTCACCACCGTCTATGAACACTGAAGCTTTCTTT.

In its sample, this clone was seen a few times. The chain couples TRBV7-6 to TRBJ1-1; possible D gene TRBD1, 5 bases. The CDR3 is 16 residues long. The germline V gene has CDR1 SGHVS and CDR2 FNYEAQ. Trimming cost V 4 bases and J 3 bases, with 18 bases left between them. CDR3: CASSSPLGGKDTEAFF. Here the CDR3 DNA reads TGTGCCAGCAGCTCCCCGCTGGGGGGGAAGGACACTGAAGCTTTCTTT.

V and J are TRBV18 and TRBJ2-1, with 11 bases that match TRBD2. The trim removed 3 bases at V and 5 bases at J, leaving 3 bases unmatched. Looked up from germline, CDR1 is KGHSH and CDR2 is LQKENI. The CDR3 runs 15 residues. The CDR3: CASSPPGLADNEQFF. As DNA, the CDR3 is TGTGCCAGCTCACCGCCGGGACTAGCGGACAATGAGCAGTTCTTC.

The chain uses TRBV29-1 and TRBJ2-1; TRBD1 might be the D (5 bases). V lost 2 bases and J lost 10, with 15 bases in between. The CDR3 has 13 residues. Germline V CDR1 and CDR2: SQVTM, ANQGSEA. The CDR3 protein is CSVEWQGLMEQFF. In nucleotides, the CDR3 is TGCAGCGTTGAATGGCAGGGTTTGATGGAGCAGTTCTTC.

The chain couples TRBV7-9 to TRBJ1-4, with D perhaps matching TRBD1 (6 bases). Germline CDR1 and CDR2: SEHNR and FQNEAQ (reference sequence). This CDR3 comprises 15 residues. V was cut by 5 bases and J by 8 bases, with 18 bases left in between. In DNA form, the CDR3 reads TGTGCCAGCAGCCCCCCCAAACAGGGCGGCGAAAAACTGTTTTTT. Amino acids: CASSPPKQGGEKLFF.

The rearrangement uses TRBV6-1 and TRBJ2-5, with TRBD1 identical over 8 bases. The last part of the DNA fits TRBJ2-7 better; the J call may be wrong. Germline CDR1 and CDR2: MNHNS and SASEGT. There are 15 residues in the CDR3. In nucleotides, the CDR3 is TGTGCCAGCATTCTGGCGACAGGGGCAACCTACGAGCAGTACTTC. Protein product: CASILATGATYEQYF.

The chain employs TRBV9 and TRBJ2-2; D is perhaps TRBD2 (5 bases). V lost 4 bases and J lost 5, with 18 bases in between. This CDR3 has 16 residues. Looked up from germline, CDR1 is SGDLS and CDR2 is YYNGEE. DNA for the CDR3: TGTGCCAGCAGCCCACATGGAGGATGGCTGACCGGGGAGCTGTTTTTT. Translation: CASSPHGGWLTGELFF.

This rearrangement joins TRBV6-6 to TRBJ2-2, with 10 nucleotides matching TRBD2. The germline V gene has CDR1 MNHNY and CDR2 SVGAGI (reference sequence). CDR3 size: 14 residues. The trim removed 7 bases at V and 6 bases at J, leaving 5 bases unmatched. The CDR3 sequence is CASMSGRVAGELFF. The CDR3 region has the DNA TGTGCCAGCATGAGCGGGAGGGTCGCCGGGGAGCTGTTTTTT.

The rearrangement uses TRBV18 and TRBJ1-1, with a possible D match to TRBD1 (6 bases). Germline V CDR1 and CDR2: KGHSH, LQKENI. V was pared by 0 bases and J by 1 base, with 15 bases between. This CDR3 comprises 17 residues. The CDR3 loop is CASSPPGGRQANTEAFF. The DNA for the CDR3 is TGTGCCAGCTCACCACCGGGGGGGCGACAGGCGAACACTGAAGCTTTCTTT.